The source of this TCR beta chain is a study of blood T cell repertoires in COVID-19. With 4 bases removed from V and 7 bases from J, the gap between germline ends came to 19 bases. Per germline, CDR1 MGHDK and CDR2 SYGVNS. The CDR3 spans 15 residues. TCRdb's table, derived via immunoSEQ multiplex PCR, lists solely in-frame clones and lacks some. The data hold hundreds of thousands of clones, with 89% observed a single time. This receptor was obtained from a woman under 40 with COVID-19, enrolled during active disease. The chain combines TRBV25-1 with TRBJ1-1, with D possibly matching TRBD1 (5 bases). The material sequenced was peripheral blood. The CDR3 DNA reads TGTGCCAGCAGTGGTCCTAGGGGAAGGCCGGTTGAAGCTTTCTTT. This translates into CASSGPRGRPVEAFF. Full variable domain (outside the CDR3, taken from reference TRBV25-1 and TRBJ1-1): EADIYQTPRYLVIGTGKKITLECSQTMGHDKMYWYQQDPGMELHLIHYSYGVNSTEKGDLSSESTVSRIRTEHFPLTLESARPSHTSQYLCASSGPRGRPVEAFFGQGTRLTVV.